The 11 T cell receptor beta chains below all came from one sample that was sequenced in a study of blood T cell repertoires in COVID-19 (dated by TCRdb to the early 2020s). Library preparation employed the immunoSEQ multiplex PCR assay. TCRdb re-hosts the immuneACCESS table, in-frame sequences only. Its copies lack some clones; in the studies checked, an unresolved V gene accounts for under half of them, and the cause for the rest is not known. The sample profile shows approximately 280,000 clones; about 91% of them were found once. Roughly an eighth of the sample is in the top ten clones. Material: peripheral blood. The receptors come from a woman in her sixties with acute or convalescent COVID-19.

The rearrangement uses TRBV24-1 and TRBJ2-2; 9 nucleotides line up with TRBD2. The J segment lost 4 bases and the V segment lost 3 bases, leaving 2 bases of the junction unmatched. The CDR3 spans 15 residues. Germline V gene lookup returns CDR1 KGHDR and CDR2 SFDVKD. The CDR3: CATSDSGRSTGELFF. In DNA form, the CDR3 reads TGTGCCACCAGTGATAGCGGGAGGTCCACCGGGGAGCTGTTTTTT.

This clone occurred a few times. The CDR3 sequence is CASSDRAETEAFF. The CDR3 nucleotides read TGTGCCAGCAGTGACAGGGCTGAGACTGAAGCTTTCTTT. The genes are TRBV2 and TRBJ1-1; TRBD1 might be the D (5 bases). The length of the CDR3 is 13 residues. Per germline, CDR1 SNHLY and CDR2 FYNNEI. The V and J ends lost 3 bases and 5 bases respectively, with 10 bases between them. Complete variable domain (other parts from reference TRBV2 and TRBJ1-1): EPEVTQTPSHQVTQMGQEVILRCVPISNHLYFYWYRQILGQKVEFLVSFYNNEISEKSEIFDDQFSVERPDGSNFTLKIRSTKLEDSAMYFCASSDRAETEAFFGQGTRLTVV.

The table lists this clone with a count of one. This chain connects TRBV7-9 to TRBJ2-7, with 8 nucleotides matching TRBD2. The CDR3 contains 15 residues. V was pared by 3 bases and J by 4 bases, with 8 bases of the junction left unmatched. The V gene's germline CDR1 is SEHNR and CDR2 FQNEAQ (reference sequence). CDR3 DNA: TGTGCCAGCAGCTTGGAGACTAGCGCGAAGTACGAGCAGTACTTC. This sequence encodes CASSLETSAKYEQYF.

The chain joins TRBV28 to TRBJ2-5; TRBD2 matches at 12 bases. J was trimmed by 4 bases and V by 7 bases; bases with no gene match: 7. CDR3 size: 15 residues. The V gene's germline CDR1 is MDHEN and CDR2 SYDVKM. This chain's CDR3 is CASTRLAGVRETQYF. CDR3 bases: TGTGCCAGCACCCGACTAGCGGGAGTCCGAGAGACCCAGTACTTC.

This clone has only one observation. The gene calls are TRBV13 and TRBJ1-3, with 9 bases matching TRBD1. Germline CDR1 is PRHDT and CDR2 is FYEKMQ (reference sequence). The length of the CDR3 is 15 residues. V lost 3 bases to trimming and J lost 7 bases; unmatched junction nucleotides: 7. DNA for the CDR3: TGTGCCAGCAGCTTTGACAGGGGGACTCTGAACACCATATATTTT. Protein product: CASSFDRGTLNTIYF.

This chain uses TRBV18 with TRBJ1-5, with 7 nucleotides matching TRBD1. V lost 5 bases, J lost 3 bases, and 7 bases stayed unmatched. This CDR3 is built from 15 residues. The germline gives CDR1 KGHSH, CDR2 LQKENI. Here the CDR3 reads CASSLPGTVNQPQHF. The CDR3 DNA reads as TGTGCCAGCTCATTACCCGGGACAGTCAATCAGCCCCAGCATTTT.

This chain connects TRBV5-1 to TRBJ2-1, with D tentatively TRBD1 (5 bases). The CDR3 is made up of 13 amino acids. V gave up 3 bases and J gave up 3 bases, with 7 bases separating them. Looked up from germline, CDR1 is SGHRS and CDR2 is YFSETQ. Here the CDR3 DNA reads TGCGCCAGCAGCTCCGACAGCTACAATGAGCAGTTCTTC. This encodes CASSSDSYNEQFF.

This chain links TRBV6-1 with TRBJ2-7, with 7 bases fitting TRBD2. The junction had 5 bases not matched to a gene; V was cut back by 0 bases and J by 3 bases. The germline gives CDR1 MNHNS, CDR2 SASEGT. The length of the CDR3 is 15 residues. In DNA, the CDR3 is TGTGCCAGCAGTGAAGCGATGGTAGCGGGCTACGAGCAGTACTTC. It codes for CASSEAMVAGYEQYF.

The chain links TRBV29-1 to TRBJ2-4, with D tentatively TRBD1 (6 bases). Trimming removed 6 bases at V and 6 bases at J, with 18 bases between. The CDR3 length is 14 residues. Germline V lookup: CDR1 SQVTM, CDR2 ANQGSEA. The CDR3 is CSVGSQRGGNIQYF. In DNA, the CDR3 is TGCAGCGTCGGAAGCCAAAGAGGGGGAAACATTCAGTACTTC.

V usage is TRBV7-8 and J usage is TRBJ2-1; 12 bases match TRBD2. Germline V gene sequence: CDR1 SGHVS, CDR2 FQNEAQ. V dropped 0 bases and J dropped 7; count of bases not matched to a gene: 13. This CDR3 is built from 19 residues. The CDR3 DNA reads TGTGCCAGCAGCTTAGCTATCCTAGCGGGAGGGCTGTCGAGAAATGAGCAGTTCTTC. Translating it yields CASSLAILAGGLSRNEQFF. Full variable domain (missing parts from reference TRBV7-8 and TRBJ2-1): GAGVSQSPRYKVAKRGQDVALRCDPISGHVSLFWYQQALGQGPEFLTYFQNEAQLDKSGLPSDRFFAERPEGSVSTLKIQRTQQEDSAVYLCASSLAILAGGLSRNEQFFGPGTRLTVL.

V is TRBV4-3 and J is TRBJ1-4; D might be TRBD1 (6 bases). Germline values: CDR1 LGHNA, CDR2 YSLEER. V was clipped by 0 bases and J by 4 bases, with 9 bases between them. This CDR3 is 15 amino acids long. The CDR3 sequence: CASSQDNRVNEKLFF. The CDR3 DNA is TGCGCCAGCAGCCAAGATAACAGGGTTAATGAAAAACTGTTTTTT.